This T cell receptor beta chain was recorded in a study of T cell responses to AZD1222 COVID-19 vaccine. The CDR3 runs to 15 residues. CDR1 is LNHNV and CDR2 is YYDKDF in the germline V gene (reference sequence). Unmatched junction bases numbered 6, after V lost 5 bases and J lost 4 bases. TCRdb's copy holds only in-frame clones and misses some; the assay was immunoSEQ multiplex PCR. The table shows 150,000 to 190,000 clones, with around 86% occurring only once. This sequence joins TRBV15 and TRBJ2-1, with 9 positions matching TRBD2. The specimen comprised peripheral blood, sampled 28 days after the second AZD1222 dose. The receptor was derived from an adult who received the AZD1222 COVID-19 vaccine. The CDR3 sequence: CATSAGTSQYNEQFF. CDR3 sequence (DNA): TGTGCCACCAGCGCCGGGACTAGCCAATACAATGAGCAGTTCTTC.